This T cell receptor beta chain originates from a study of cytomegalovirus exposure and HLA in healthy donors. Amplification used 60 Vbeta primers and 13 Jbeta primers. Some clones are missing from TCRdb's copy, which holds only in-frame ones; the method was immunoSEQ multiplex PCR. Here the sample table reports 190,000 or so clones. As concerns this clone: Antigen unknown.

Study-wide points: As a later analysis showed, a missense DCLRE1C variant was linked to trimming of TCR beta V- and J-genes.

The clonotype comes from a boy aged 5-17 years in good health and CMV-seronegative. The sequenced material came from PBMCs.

CDR3 nucleotides: TGTGCCAGCAGTGAAGCTTGGGGCGGAAGCTCCTACGAGCAGTACTTC. Translated: CASSEAWGGSSYEQYF. The J gene is TRBJ2-7, the V gene TRBV2; D may be TRBD1 (5 bases). This CDR3 has 16 residues. The V gene lost 0 bases and the J gene lost 0 bases, with 12 bases spanning the gap. Germline CDR1 and CDR2: SNHLY and FYNNEI.